Below are 30 T cell receptor beta chains sequenced from a single sample in a study of CD8 T cells in ankylosing spondylitis. In TCRdb, the 5' RACE reads were re-called with MiXCR into one record per CDR3 protein. This sample has 300,000 to 400,000 distinct CDR3 sequences; roughly 14% occur once, and the top ten carry approximately 0.99%. Material for sequencing was blood, either unsorted or a sorted T cell fraction (not recorded which). The source of these receptors is a male donor with ankylosing spondylitis or in good health (not recorded which).

This clonotype was seen at least ten times. The chain is built from TRBV20-1 and TRBJ1-4, with 8 bases lining up with TRBD1. The V gene end was trimmed by 5 bases and the J gene end by 5 bases; junction bases not matched to a gene: 4. The CDR3 loop spans 13 amino acids. From germline, CDR1 is DFQATT and CDR2 SNEGSKA (reference sequence). The CDR3 here is CSALDRGNEKLFF. CDR3 sequence (DNA): TGCAGTGCTCTTGACAGGGGAAATGAAAAACTGTTTTTT.

This clonotype was observed a handful of times. This rearrangement joins TRBV19 to TRBJ1-2; 7 nucleotides align to TRBD1. The junction had 5 bases not matched to a gene; V was cut back by 5 bases and J by 8 bases. Germline V gene sequence: CDR1 LNHDA, CDR2 SQIVND (reference sequence). The CDR3 is made up of 12 amino acids. The chain's CDR3 is CASSGDRDGYTF. Here the CDR3 DNA reads TGTGCCAGTAGTGGAGACAGGGACGGCTACACCTTC.

This chain links TRBV5-1 with TRBJ2-5, with D tentatively TRBD1 or TRBD2 (5 bases each). In germline, CDR1 is SGHRS, CDR2 YFSETQ. V was cut by 0 bases and J by 5 bases, with 11 bases left in between. The CDR3 has 14 residues. CDR3 protein: CASSLVGGLETQYF. The CDR3 DNA follows: TGCGCCAGCAGCTTGGTTGGGGGTCTGGAGACCCAGTACTTC. Full variable domain (missing parts from reference TRBV5-1 and TRBJ2-5): KAGVTQTPRYLIKTRGQQVTLSCSPISGHRSVSWYQQTPGQGLQFLFEYFSETQRNKGNFPGRFSGRQFSNSRSEMNVSTLELGDSALYLCASSLVGGLETQYFGPGTRLLVL.

This clonotype has just a few counts. The V gene is TRBV6-5, the J gene TRBJ2-5; D is unclear. Trimming removed 0 bases from V and 9 bases from J, with 17 bases in between. The germline gives CDR1 MNHEY, CDR2 SVGAGI. The CDR3 runs to 15 residues. The CDR3 protein is CASSYSNPSLGSQYF. The DNA of the CDR3 is TGTGCCAGCAGTTACTCGAATCCTTCTCTAGGATCCCAGTACTTC.

The gene calls are TRBV10-1 and TRBJ2-3, with D possibly being TRBD2 (5 bases). V was pared by 3 bases and J by 6 bases, with 10 bases between. The CDR3 consists of 13 residues. The germline gives CDR1 WNHNN, CDR2 SYGVQD (reference sequence). The CDR3 nucleotides read TGCGCCAGCAGTGATGGTTCGGGGGATACGCAGTATTTT. Encoded protein: CASSDGSGDTQYF.

The rearrangement links TRBV4-1 to TRBJ1-1; D might be TRBD1 (6 bases). CDR1 and CDR2 from the germline V gene are MGHRA and YSYEKL. V lost 6 bases, J lost 8 bases, and 16 bases lay in between. The CDR3 totals 13 residues. The CDR3 spells CASRGLDSLEAFF. The CDR3 region has the DNA TGCGCCAGCAGGGGCCTGGACAGCCTAGAAGCTTTCTTT.

This clonotype was detected only a few times. The chain has TRBV20-1 and TRBJ2-6; 8 bases are a match to TRBD1. Germline trimming cut 2 bases from V and 2 bases from J; bases unmatched to any gene: 5. Germline V gene sequence: CDR1 DFQATT, CDR2 SNEGSKA (reference sequence). The CDR3 covers 16 residues. DNA of the CDR3: TGCAGTGCTAGAACCTTACAGGGGGCTGGGGCCAACGTCCTGACTTTC. It translates to CSARTLQGAGANVLTF.

This clonotype was observed at least ten times. The V gene is TRBV5-1, the J gene TRBJ1-1; TRBD1 matches at 7 bases. The CDR3 length is 14 residues. Germline lookup yields CDR1 SGHRS and CDR2 YFSETQ. The V gene end was trimmed by 5 bases and the J gene end by 6 bases; junction bases not matched to a gene: 10. The CDR3 DNA follows: TGCGCCAGCAGACCCATCCCCGGGACAGCTGAAGCTTTCTTT. This encodes CASRPIPGTAEAFF.

A few counts support this clonotype. The rearrangement links TRBV7-9 to TRBJ2-2; 12 bases are shared with TRBD1. Germline CDR1 and CDR2: SEHNR and FQNEAQ (reference sequence). Trimming removed 3 bases from V and 6 bases from J; junction bases left unmatched: 8. The CDR3 has 17 amino acids. Here the CDR3 DNA reads TGTGCCAGCAGCTTCCGGGACAGGGGGCGTTCGGCCGGGGAGCTGTTTTTT. Its translation is CASSFRDRGRSAGELFF.

The table lists this clonotype with a few counts. The gene calls are TRBV6-1 and TRBJ1-2, with D unclear. Germline V gene data show CDR1 as MNHNS and CDR2 as SASEGT. The CDR3 runs to 13 residues. The V end was cut by 8 bases, the J end by 9 bases, with 19 bases between. The CDR3 sequence: CASGPEIPLSYTF. The DNA for the CDR3 is TGTGCCAGCGGCCCGGAAATTCCTCTGAGCTACACCTTC.

This clonotype occurred a few times. This sequence joins TRBV6-1 and TRBJ1-1; unclear D gene. Germline CDR1 and CDR2: MNHNS and SASEGT. Trimming pared 3 bases from V and 1 base from J, leaving 9 bases between. This CDR3 is 14 amino acids long. As DNA, the CDR3 is TGTGCCAGCAGTGACCAAGCGAAGAACACTGAAGCTTTCTTT. It specifies CASSDQAKNTEAFF.

The sample holds many counts of this clonotype. V is TRBV5-1 and J is TRBJ2-7; perhaps D is TRBD1 or TRBD2 (5 bases each). Trimming took off 4 bases at V and 2 bases at J, with 19 bases between the two ends. This CDR3 spans 16 amino acids. CDR1 and CDR2 (germline): SGHRS, YFSETQ. CDR3 region: CASSRIGIEGTYEQYF. The CDR3 nucleotides are TGCGCCAGCAGCCGGATCGGGATCGAGGGGACCTACGAGCAGTACTTC.

This clonotype was observed a few times. The chain carries TRBV4-2 and TRBJ2-1; 9 nucleotides agree with TRBD2. Germline CDR1 and CDR2: LGHNA and YNFKEQ. The CDR3 has 18 amino acids. With 0 bases clipped from V and 9 bases from J, the junction kept 15 bases outside the gene matches. The CDR3 bases are TGTGCCAGCAGCCAAGAATCGAGGAGCGGGGGGACTGACGGTGAGCAGTTCTTC. This encodes CASSQESRSGGTDGEQFF.

The V and J genes are TRBV2 and TRBJ1-1; no clear D gene. Germline loops: CDR1 SNHLY, CDR2 FYNNEI. V lost 0 bases to trimming and J lost 5 bases, with 13 bases between them. The CDR3 contains 15 residues. CDR3 amino acids: CASSEARSLGTEAFF. CDR3 nucleotides: TGTGCCAGCAGTGAAGCGAGGTCCCTGGGAACTGAAGCTTTCTTT.

This clonotype was counted between two and nine times. The J gene is TRBJ2-7, the V gene TRBV2; a possible D gene is TRBD1 (5 bases). Looked up from germline, CDR1 is SNHLY and CDR2 is FYNNEI. This CDR3 has 13 amino acids. Trimming left V 8 bases short and J 0 bases short, with 11 bases between. The CDR3 sequence is CASGAESSYEQYF. The CDR3, as DNA: TGTGCCAGCGGGGCTGAAAGCTCCTACGAGCAGTACTTC.

The V and J genes are TRBV11-2 and TRBJ1-1; TRBD1 aligns across 7 bases. Per germline, CDR1 SGHAT and CDR2 FQNNGV. V was pared by 8 bases and J by 1 base, with 13 bases of the junction left unmatched. The CDR3 spans 16 residues. This CDR3 reads CASVGFGRTGNTEAFF. The CDR3 DNA sequence: TGTGCCAGCGTAGGGTTCGGCCGGACAGGGAACACTGAAGCTTTCTTT.

This clonotype came up a few times. J is TRBJ2-3 and V is TRBV4-1; 7 positions agree with TRBD1. V lost 6 bases to trimming and J lost 3 bases; unmatched junction nucleotides: 3. Germline-derived CDR1 and CDR2 are MGHRA and YSYEKL. This CDR3 is built from 13 residues. The CDR3 spells CASSKTGTDTQYF. The CDR3, as DNA: TGCGCCAGCAGTAAGACAGGGACAGATACGCAGTATTTT.

For this clonotype: One end of the junction fails to match germline, which may point to a read error. This chain joins TRBV20-1 and TRBJ2-5; 7 positions match TRBD1. CDR1 and CDR2 from the germline V gene are DFQATT and SNEGSKA (reference sequence). The CDR3 totals 16 residues. DNA for the CDR3: TGCAGTGCTAGCTTAAGAGGGGGCGGTAACCACGAGACCCAGTACTTC. Translated, it gives CSASLRGGGNHETQYF.

In its sample, this clonotype was seen a few times. The rearrangement uses TRBV11-2 and TRBJ2-2; 11 nucleotides align to TRBD2. Germline V gene sequence: CDR1 SGHAT, CDR2 FQNNGV. The CDR3 loop spans 14 amino acids. J lost 7 bases, V lost 6 bases, and 4 bases had no gene match. The DNA of the CDR3 is TGTGCCAGCAGACTAGCGGGGGAAGGCGGGGAGCTGTTTTTT. Protein product: CASRLAGEGGELFF.

The chain recombines TRBV4-2 with TRBJ1-1, with 7 positions matching TRBD1. The germline gives CDR1 LGHNA, CDR2 YNFKEQ. The CDR3 spans 18 residues. Germline trimming cut 4 bases from V and 2 bases from J; bases unmatched to any gene: 16. The CDR3 sequence is CASSRGVGQGGYNTEAFF. The DNA of the CDR3 is TGTGCCAGCAGCCGGGGAGTAGGTCAGGGGGGCTACAACACTGAAGCTTTCTTT.

This clonotype was picked up a small number of times. V and J are TRBV4-1 and TRBJ1-6; 12 positions agree with TRBD1. Trimming removed 1 base from V and 14 bases from J; junction bases left unmatched: 6. Germline CDR1 MGHRA, CDR2 YSYEKL. This CDR3 spans 15 amino acids. The CDR3 DNA reads TGCGCCAGCAGCCAAGGGGACAGGGGGCTTTTAGCCCTCCACTTT. It yields the protein CASSQGDRGLLALHF.

The genes are TRBV5-1 and TRBJ2-2; 11 bases map to TRBD2. The CDR3 covers 17 residues. In germline, CDR1 is SGHRS, CDR2 YFSETQ. V was pared by 1 base and J by 3 bases, with 5 bases of the junction left unmatched. CDR3 amino acids: CASSLNSGGADTGELFF. The CDR3 DNA reads TGCGCCAGCAGCTTGAATAGCGGGGGGGCCGACACCGGGGAGCTGTTTTTT. The full variable domain, its missing parts supplied by reference TRBV5-1 and TRBJ2-2, is KAGVTQTPRYLIKTRGQQVTLSCSPISGHRSVSWYQQTPGQGLQFLFEYFSETQRNKGNFPGRFSGRQFSNSRSEMNVSTLELGDSALYLCASSLNSGGADTGELFFGEGSRLTVL.

This clonotype was recorded a few times. This chain links TRBV11-2 with TRBJ1-2, with D unresolved. Trimming took off 0 bases at V and 7 bases at J, with 12 bases between the two ends. The CDR3 is 14 amino acids. CDR1 and CDR2 (germline): SGHAT, FQNNGV. CDR3 residues: CASSLDGGRFGYTF. DNA for the CDR3: TGTGCCAGCAGCTTAGACGGAGGGCGCTTTGGCTACACCTTC.

There are a few counts of this clonotype. This sequence joins TRBV6-1 and TRBJ1-1, with TRBD1 matching over 11 bases. The germline V gene has CDR1 MNHNS and CDR2 SASEGT. This CDR3 is built from 16 residues. With 4 bases clipped from V and 4 bases from J, the junction kept 8 bases outside the gene matches. The CDR3 nucleotides are TGTGCCAGCAGTGGGGGACAGGGGGGTCTTAGCACTGAAGCTTTCTTT. Residues: CASSGGQGGLSTEAFF.

The chain uses TRBV6-2 or TRBV6-3 and TRBJ2-1; 9 bases map to TRBD2. CDR1 is MNHEY and CDR2 is SVGEGT in the germline V gene. V lost 8 bases and J lost 3; bases outside the gene matches: 17. The CDR3 consists of 18 residues. CDR3 protein: CASGFAGGLKPYYNEQFF. CDR3 coding DNA: TGTGCCAGCGGGTTTGCGGGAGGGCTTAAACCTTACTACAATGAGCAGTTCTTC.

A few counts support this clonotype. This rearrangement joins TRBV12-3 or TRBV12-4 to TRBJ1-5; no definite D call. Trimming pared 6 bases from V and 3 bases from J, leaving 12 bases between. There are 14 residues in the CDR3. The CDR3 sequence is CASSVGQDNQPQHF. The CDR3 nucleotides are TGTGCCAGCAGCGTAGGGCAGGACAATCAGCCCCAGCATTTT.

This clonotype occurred many times. The V call is TRBV12-5, the J call TRBJ1-1; no clear D. V lost 1 base, J lost 11 bases, and 8 bases lay in between. Germline lookup yields CDR1 LGHNT and CDR2 FRNRAP. This CDR3 has 11 amino acids. Here the CDR3 reads CASGLGTAAFF. CDR3 nucleotide sequence: TGTGCTAGTGGTTTGGGGACGGCGGCTTTCTTT.

This clonotype showed up just a few times. The rearrangement joins TRBV11-2 to TRBJ2-2; possible D gene TRBD2, 5 bases. This CDR3 is 15 amino acids long. Trimming cost V 5 bases and J 1 base, with 11 bases left between them. The V gene's germline CDR1 is SGHAT and CDR2 FQNNGV. The CDR3 bases are TGTGCCAGCAGCCCTGGGAGACAGAACACCGGGGAGCTGTTTTTT. It encodes CASSPGRQNTGELFF.

This clonotype was picked up a small number of times. The chain is built from TRBV27 and TRBJ1-1, with D perhaps TRBD1 (6 bases). The CDR3 has 14 amino acids. V was clipped by 10 bases and J by 0 bases, with 15 bases between them. Germline V gives CDR1 MNHEY, CDR2 SMNVEV (reference sequence). CDR3 loop: CATLADRMNTEAFF. The CDR3, as DNA: TGTGCCACCTTGGCGGACAGAATGAACACTGAAGCTTTCTTT.

The chain uses TRBV7-2 and TRBJ1-5, with D possibly being TRBD1 (5 bases). The CDR3 is 15 residues long. Germline-derived CDR1 and CDR2 are SGHTA and FQGNSA. The V end was cut by 5 bases, the J end by 4 bases, with 15 bases between. The CDR3 region is CASSPRARLNQPQHF. The CDR3, as DNA: TGTGCCAGCAGCCCCAGGGCGCGGCTAAATCAGCCCCAGCATTTT.